These 21 T cell receptor beta chains originate from one sample sequenced in a study of cytomegalovirus exposure and HLA in healthy donors. The PCR was carried out with 60 Vbeta primers and 13 Jbeta primers. The data were produced by immunoSEQ multiplex PCR, yet TCRdb's version contains in-frame clones alone and is incomplete. There are around 100,000 clones in the sample; roughly 80% occur only once, and approximately 3.6% lies in the top ten. Input material: PBMCs. These receptors all stem from a man aged 30 to 39 in good health and CMV-seropositive.

This clone has a single count. The V and J genes are TRBV29-1 and TRBJ1-2, with D possibly matching TRBD1 (5 bases). V dropped 7 bases and J dropped 6 bases, with 12 bases sitting between them. CDR1 and CDR2 (germline): SQVTM, ANQGSEA. The CDR3 covers 11 residues. CDR3 in amino acids: CSAQGSDGYTF. As DNA, the CDR3 is TGCAGCGCGCAGGGTTCGGATGGCTACACCTTC.

The rearrangement uses TRBV5-1 and TRBJ1-4, with a possible D match to TRBD1 (5 bases). Germline values: CDR1 SGHRS, CDR2 YFSETQ. The CDR3 is 14 residues long. The V end lost 2 bases, the J end lost 4 bases, and 9 bases lay between the germline ends. The CDR3 DNA is TGCGCCAGCAGCTTAACAGGAATTAATGAAAAACTGTTTTTT. Translation gives CASSLTGINEKLFF.

The CDR3 sequence is CASSINFQETQYF. The CDR3 nucleotides are TGTGCCAGCAGTATCAATTTTCAAGAGACCCAGTACTTC. The rearrangement links TRBV28 to TRBJ2-5; the D is unclear. The CDR3 runs to 13 residues. CDR1 is MDHEN, CDR2 SYDVKM, per germline. V was cut by 5 bases and J by 2 bases, with 9 bases left in between.

The V and J genes are TRBV28 and TRBJ1-2; 8 nucleotides match TRBD1. Germline-derived CDR1 and CDR2 are MDHEN and SYDVKM. V lost 2 bases to trimming and J lost 7 bases; unmatched junction nucleotides: 6. The CDR3 has 14 amino acids. The CDR3 is CASSLPRTGRGYTF. DNA for the CDR3: TGTGCCAGCAGTTTACCAAGGACAGGGCGTGGCTACACCTTC.

The genes are TRBV5-4 and TRBJ1-1; 7 bases align to TRBD1. The CDR3 has 15 residues. Germline V gene data show CDR1 as SGHNT and CDR2 as YYREEE (reference sequence). J gave up 0 bases and V 0 bases, and 2 bases lay outside the gene matches. The chain's CDR3 is CASSLGTGVNTEAFF. CDR3 nucleotide sequence: TGTGCCAGCAGCTTGGGGACAGGAGTGAACACTGAAGCTTTCTTT.

The chain uses TRBV9 and TRBJ2-3, with D perhaps TRBD1 (5 bases). Germline CDR1 and CDR2: SGDLS and YYNGEE. V was pared by 0 bases and J by 5 bases, with 10 bases between. The length of the CDR3 is 14 residues. The CDR3 DNA sequence: TGTGCCAGCAGCGTAGGGGGCTTCGGAGATACGCAGTATTTT. This gives the protein CASSVGGFGDTQYF.

The chain uses TRBV5-6 and TRBJ2-1; 11 bases line up with TRBD1. The CDR3 has 17 residues. In germline, CDR1 is SGHDT, CDR2 YYEEEE. V gave up 5 bases and J gave up 14 bases; unmatched junction bases: 21. The CDR3 loop reads CASRARTGGLPGRSEFF. CDR3 in DNA: TGTGCCAGCAGGGCAAGGACAGGGGGCTTACCGGGTCGCTCGGAGTTCTTC.

This clone is a singleton in its sample. The chain has TRBV18 and TRBJ2-3; D gene uncertain. The CDR3 totals 15 residues. V lost 3 bases, J lost 0 bases, and 10 bases lay in between. Germline CDR1 KGHSH, CDR2 LQKENI. The CDR3 loop is CASSPDLTSTDTQYF. The CDR3 nucleotides are TGTGCCAGCTCACCTGATCTTACTAGCACAGATACGCAGTATTTT. Using reference TRBV18 and TRBJ2-3 for the parts outside the CDR3, the full variable domain is NAGVMQNPRHLVRRRGQEARLRCSPMKGHSHVYWYRQLPEEGLKFMVYLQKENIIDESGMPKERFSAEFPKEGPSILRIQQVVRGDSAAYFCASSPDLTSTDTQYFGPGTRLTVL.

The chain links TRBV28 to TRBJ2-2, with TRBD1 matching over 9 bases. This CDR3 has 18 residues. J was trimmed by 4 bases and V by 5 bases; bases with no gene match: 14. Germline-derived CDR1 and CDR2 are MDHEN and SYDVKM. The CDR3 reads CASSRSGTGTAGTGELFF. The CDR3 DNA reads as TGTGCCAGCAGTCGCTCTGGGACAGGGACAGCCGGCACCGGGGAGCTGTTTTTT.

This chain joins TRBV14 and TRBJ2-7; 15 positions match TRBD2. V gave up 2 bases and J gave up 2 bases; unmatched junction bases: 13. The CDR3 spans 20 residues. Germline CDR1 is SGHDN and CDR2 is FVKESK. DNA for the CDR3: TGTGCCAGCAGCCAACCTTTCGCCGGGACTAGCGGGAGGACACCCTACGAGCAGTACTTC. Protein: CASSQPFAGTSGRTPYEQYF.

The chain employs TRBV7-8 and TRBJ2-1, with TRBD1 matching over 7 bases. The CDR3 runs to 15 residues. The V gene end was trimmed by 3 bases and the J gene end by 4 bases; junction bases not matched to a gene: 6. The germline V gene has CDR1 SGHVS and CDR2 FQNEAQ. Here the CDR3 reads CASSLGQLIYNEQFF. The CDR3 coding sequence is TGTGCCAGCAGCTTGGGACAGTTAATTTACAATGAGCAGTTCTTC.

The count of this clone is one. One junction end does not reproduce the germline sequence, and a read error may be involved. The rearrangement joins TRBV10-1 to TRBJ2-1, with 9 bases identical to TRBD2. Germline V gene lookup returns CDR1 WNHNN and CDR2 SYGVQD (reference sequence). This CDR3 spans 13 amino acids. CDR3 region: CASSGLADNEQFF. DNA for the CDR3: TGCGCCAGCAGTGGACTAGCGGACAATGAACAGTTCTTC.

This clone came up once. The chain employs TRBV5-1 and TRBJ2-5, with a possible D match to TRBD2 (5 bases). This CDR3 is built from 14 residues. Germline V gene data show CDR1 as SGHRS and CDR2 as YFSETQ. The V end was cut by 0 bases, the J end by 2 bases, with 8 bases between. CDR3 nucleotide sequence: TGCGCCAGCAGCTTGGGGGGAGTACAAGAGACCCAGTACTTC. Translation: CASSLGGVQETQYF.

The rearrangement joins TRBV5-4 to TRBJ2-7, with 7 bases identical to TRBD2. The CDR3 is 16 residues long. Germline lookup yields CDR1 SGHNT and CDR2 YYREEE (reference sequence). Trimming at V came to 0 bases and at J to 5 bases, leaving 11 bases not matched to a gene. In DNA form, the CDR3 reads TGTGCCAGCAGCTTGGGGGTGGGAGGGATTTCGAACGAGCAGTACTTC. This sequence encodes CASSLGVGGISNEQYF. The whole variable domain, remainder taken from reference TRBV5-4 and TRBJ2-7, is ETGVTQSPTHLIKTRGQQVTLRCSSQSGHNTVSWYQQALGQGPQFIFQYYREEENGRGNFPPRFSGLQFPNYSSELNVNALELDDSALYLCASSLGVGGISNEQYFGPGTRLTVT.

The chain links TRBV29-1 to TRBJ2-7, with 8 bases fitting TRBD1. Germline V gives CDR1 SQVTM, CDR2 ANQGSEA. This CDR3 is 13 amino acids long. J was trimmed by 5 bases and V by 8 bases; bases with no gene match: 11. CDR3: CSYWGQDKNEQYF. Written as DNA, the CDR3 is TGCAGCTACTGGGGACAGGACAAAAACGAGCAGTACTTC.

This chain joins TRBV27 and TRBJ2-1; 11 bases align to TRBD2. The CDR3 sequence is 18 residues long. V lost 2 bases, J lost 0 bases, and 6 bases stayed unmatched. CDR1 is MNHEY, CDR2 SMNVEV, per germline (reference sequence). CDR3 in DNA: TGTGCCAGCAGTTTAACTAGCGGGAGTAGCCGCTCCTACAATGAGCAGTTCTTC. Translating it yields CASSLTSGSSRSYNEQFF.

J is TRBJ1-1 and V is TRBV15; TRBD1 matches at 12 bases. Trimming at V came to 5 bases and at J to 6 bases, leaving 10 bases not matched to a gene. The CDR3 consists of 16 residues. Germline values: CDR1 LNHNV, CDR2 YYDKDF (reference sequence). The CDR3, as DNA: TGTGCCACCAGCGATAATAAGGGACAGGGGGCTTCTGAAGCTTTCTTT. It is translated as CATSDNKGQGASEAFF.

V and J are TRBV7-8 and TRBJ2-2; the D gene is possibly TRBD1 (7 bases). Germline V gene data show CDR1 as SGHVS and CDR2 as FQNEAQ. This CDR3 has 17 amino acids. The V end lost 3 bases, the J end lost 2 bases, and 16 bases lay between the germline ends. The CDR3 DNA reads TGTGCCAGCAGCTTCCCCCTGCAGGGGGGAAACACCGGGGAGCTGTTTTTT. Its protein product is CASSFPLQGGNTGELFF.

J is TRBJ1-4 and V is TRBV7-2; D possibly corresponds to TRBD1 (6 bases). V shed 5 bases and J shed 8 bases, with 12 bases lying between them. The CDR3 is 13 amino acids. Germline V gives CDR1 SGHTA, CDR2 FQGNSA. The CDR3 is CASSLGTKEKLFF. The CDR3 DNA is TGTGCCAGCAGCCTCGGGACAAAGGAAAAACTGTTTTTT.

This chain links TRBV29-1 with TRBJ2-7; D unclear. The germline gives CDR1 SQVTM, CDR2 ANQGSEA. The V end was cut by 6 bases, the J end by 4 bases, with 16 bases between. The CDR3 is 13 amino acids. This chain's CDR3 is CSVNPGGEYEQYF. The CDR3 bases are TGCAGCGTCAATCCCGGCGGCGAGTACGAGCAGTACTTC.

The chain employs TRBV6-5 and TRBJ2-1; D may be TRBD2 (5 bases). Looked up from germline, CDR1 is MNHEY and CDR2 is SVGAGI. The CDR3 covers 14 residues. V dropped 4 bases and J dropped 7 bases, with 14 bases sitting between them. The CDR3 region has the DNA TGTGCCAGCAGTTGGTCCCGAACGGGGAATGAGCAGTTCTTC. Translating it yields CASSWSRTGNEQFF.